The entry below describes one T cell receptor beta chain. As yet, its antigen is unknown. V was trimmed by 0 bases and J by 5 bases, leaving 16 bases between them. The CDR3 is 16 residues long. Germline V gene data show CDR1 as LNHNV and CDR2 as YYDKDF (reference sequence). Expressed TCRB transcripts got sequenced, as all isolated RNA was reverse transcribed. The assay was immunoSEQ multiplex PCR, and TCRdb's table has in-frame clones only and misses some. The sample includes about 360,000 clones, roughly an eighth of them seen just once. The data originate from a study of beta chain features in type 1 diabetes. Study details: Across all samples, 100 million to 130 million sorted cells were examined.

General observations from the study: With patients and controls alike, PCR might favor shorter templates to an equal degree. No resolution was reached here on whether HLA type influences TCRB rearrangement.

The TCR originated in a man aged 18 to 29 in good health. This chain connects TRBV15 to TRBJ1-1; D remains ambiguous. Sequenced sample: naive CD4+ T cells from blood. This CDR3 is CATSRDERQSLTEAFF. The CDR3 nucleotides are TGTGCCACCAGCAGAGATGAGCGGCAGTCGCTTACTGAAGCTTTCTTT.